The clone carrying this T cell receptor beta chain was recorded at least ten times. Its specificity is unknown. Together with a sample-barcoded 5' primer, a J-beta primer mix was included in a second PCR lasting roughly 6 to 12 cycles. TCRdb re-called the 5' RACE reads with MiXCR, one entry per CDR3 protein. The sample lists about 1,500,000 distinct CDR3 sequences; under 30% were seen once. Trimming left V 0 bases short and J 1 base short, with 7 bases between. Germline V gene data show CDR1 as MNHEY and CDR2 as SVGAGI. CDR3 length: 14 amino acids. The data are from a study of blood T cells in healthy people across ages. Study-level information: In model experiments, template switching was able to capture about one barcoded beta molecule for every two T cells that were present.

The study's findings and limits: Per million T cells, the diversity of TCR beta decreased roughly linearly as age advanced.

V usage is TRBV6-5 and J usage is TRBJ2-7, with D hard to call. This receptor was taken from a woman between 25 and 40 years old in good health. The specimen sequenced was blood. The CDR3, as DNA: TGTGCCAGCAGTTACTCGTCCGTTTCCTACGAGCAGTACTTC. This translates into CASSYSSVSYEQYF.